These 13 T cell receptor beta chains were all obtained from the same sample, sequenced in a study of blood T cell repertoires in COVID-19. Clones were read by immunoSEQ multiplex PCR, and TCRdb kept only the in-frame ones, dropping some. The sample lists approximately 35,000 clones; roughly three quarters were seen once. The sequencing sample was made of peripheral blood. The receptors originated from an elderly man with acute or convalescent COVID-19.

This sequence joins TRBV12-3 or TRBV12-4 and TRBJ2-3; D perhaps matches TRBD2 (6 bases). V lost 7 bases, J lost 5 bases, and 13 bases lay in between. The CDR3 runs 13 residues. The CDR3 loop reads CASIAGGGDTQYF. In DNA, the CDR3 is TGTGCCAGCATCGCCGGGGGTGGAGATACGCAGTATTTT.

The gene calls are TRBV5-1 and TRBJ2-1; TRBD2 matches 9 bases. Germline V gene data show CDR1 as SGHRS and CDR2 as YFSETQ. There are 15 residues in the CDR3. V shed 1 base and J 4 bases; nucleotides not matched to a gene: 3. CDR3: CASSLSLAGYNEQFF. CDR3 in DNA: TGCGCCAGCAGCTTGTCGCTAGCGGGGTACAATGAGCAGTTCTTC.

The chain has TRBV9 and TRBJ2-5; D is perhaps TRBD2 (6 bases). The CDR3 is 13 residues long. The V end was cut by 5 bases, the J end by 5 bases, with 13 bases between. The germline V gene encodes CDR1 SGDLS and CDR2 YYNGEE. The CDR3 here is CASSTLAGETQYF. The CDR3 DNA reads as TGTGCCAGCAGTACACTAGCCGGGGAGACCCAGTACTTC.

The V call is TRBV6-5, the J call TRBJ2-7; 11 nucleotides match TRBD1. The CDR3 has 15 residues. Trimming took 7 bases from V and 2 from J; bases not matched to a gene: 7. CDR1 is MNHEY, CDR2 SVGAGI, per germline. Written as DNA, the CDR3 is TGTGCCAGCACCAAGGGGGGACAGGGGGCCTACGAGCAGTACTTC. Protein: CASTKGGQGAYEQYF.

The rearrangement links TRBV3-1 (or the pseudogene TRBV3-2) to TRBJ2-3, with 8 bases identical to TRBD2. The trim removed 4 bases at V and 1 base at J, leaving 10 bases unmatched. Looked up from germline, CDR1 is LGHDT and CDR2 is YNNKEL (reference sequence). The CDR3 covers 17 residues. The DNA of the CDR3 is TGTGCCAGCAGCCGGTCCTCGGGGGGGCCTGGCACAGATACGCAGTATTTT. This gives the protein CASSRSSGGPGTDTQYF.

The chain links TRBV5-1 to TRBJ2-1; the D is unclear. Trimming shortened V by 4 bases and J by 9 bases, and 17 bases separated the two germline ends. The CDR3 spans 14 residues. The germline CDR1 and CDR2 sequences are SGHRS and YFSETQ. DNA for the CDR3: TGCGCCAGCAGCCATCGAGACGACCGGGTTGAGCAGTTCTTC. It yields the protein CASSHRDDRVEQFF.

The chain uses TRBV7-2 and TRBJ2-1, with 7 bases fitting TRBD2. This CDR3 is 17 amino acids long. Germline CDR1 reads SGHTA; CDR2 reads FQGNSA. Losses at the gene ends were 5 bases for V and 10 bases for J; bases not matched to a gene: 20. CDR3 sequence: CASSPSRWRETFREQFF. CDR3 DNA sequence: TGTGCCAGCAGCCCCAGTAGGTGGCGGGAGACCTTTCGGGAGCAGTTCTTC.

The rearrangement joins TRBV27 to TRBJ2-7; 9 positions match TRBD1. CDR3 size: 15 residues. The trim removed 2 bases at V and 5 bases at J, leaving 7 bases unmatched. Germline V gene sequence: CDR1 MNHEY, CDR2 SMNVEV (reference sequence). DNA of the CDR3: TGTGCCAGCAGTTTAACGGGGACAGGGAGCCACGAGCAGTACTTC. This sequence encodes CASSLTGTGSHEQYF.

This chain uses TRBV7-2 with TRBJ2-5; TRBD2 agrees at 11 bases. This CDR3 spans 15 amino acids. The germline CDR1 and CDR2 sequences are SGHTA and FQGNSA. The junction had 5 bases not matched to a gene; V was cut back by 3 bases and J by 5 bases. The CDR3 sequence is CASSLSSGGSETQYF. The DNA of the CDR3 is TGTGCCAGCAGCTTGTCTAGCGGGGGGAGCGAGACCCAGTACTTC.

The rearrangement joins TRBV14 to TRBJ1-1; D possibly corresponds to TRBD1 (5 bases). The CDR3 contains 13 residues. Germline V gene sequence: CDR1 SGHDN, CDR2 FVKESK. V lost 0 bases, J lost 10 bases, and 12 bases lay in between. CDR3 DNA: TGTGCCAGCAGCCAAGATAGGGCAGGGTTAGCTTTCTTT. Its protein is CASSQDRAGLAFF.

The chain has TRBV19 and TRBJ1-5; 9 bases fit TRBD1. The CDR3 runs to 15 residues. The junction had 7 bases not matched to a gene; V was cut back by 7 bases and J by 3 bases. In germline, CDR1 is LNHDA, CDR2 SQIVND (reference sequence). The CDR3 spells CASKLQGANNQPQHF. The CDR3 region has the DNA TGTGCCAGTAAACTACAGGGGGCGAACAATCAGCCCCAGCATTTT.

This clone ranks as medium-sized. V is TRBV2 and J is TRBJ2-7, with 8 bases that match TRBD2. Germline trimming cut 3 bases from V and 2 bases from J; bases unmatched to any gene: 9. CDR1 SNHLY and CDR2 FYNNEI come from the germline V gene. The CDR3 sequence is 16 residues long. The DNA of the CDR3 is TGTGCCAGCAGTGATATAGCGGGAATTGGGACCTACGAGCAGTACTTC. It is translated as CASSDIAGIGTYEQYF.

CDR3 residues: CASSLSRPGKIGYTF. The CDR3 region has the DNA TGTGCCAGCAGCTTATCCAGGCCCGGAAAGATTGGCTACACCTTC. J is TRBJ1-2 and V is TRBV7-9; D uncertain. Germline CDR1 is SEHNR and CDR2 is FQNEAQ (reference sequence). CDR3 size: 15 residues. Trimming took 2 bases from V and 7 from J, leaving 17 bases between them.